These 9 T cell receptor beta chains were sequenced from one sample in a study of cytomegalovirus exposure and HLA in healthy donors. The protocol was immunoSEQ multiplex PCR, while the TCRdb copy is restricted to in-frame clones and leaves out a portion. Altogether under 200,000 clones are present, over 85% being singletons, with the ten largest covering 9% to 12%. Sequenced input: PBMCs. All receptors come from a young woman in good health and CMV-seropositive.

CDR3 DNA: TGTGCCAGCAGCTTTCGGGGTTTCCAAGAGACCCAGTACTTC. This gives the protein CASSFRGFQETQYF. This chain uses TRBV5-4 with TRBJ2-5; tentatively, D is TRBD2 (5 bases). Germline V gene lookup returns CDR1 SGHNT and CDR2 YYREEE (reference sequence). The CDR3 runs 14 residues. Between the trimmed V and J ends, which lost 2 bases and 1 base, there was a span of 9 bases.

This clone is categorized as medium-sized (0.01 to 0.1%). The J gene is TRBJ1-2, the V gene TRBV5-8; unclear D gene. The V gene's germline CDR1 is SGHTS and CDR2 YDEGEE. The CDR3 totals 14 residues. The V end was cut by 1 base, the J end by 2 bases, with 9 bases between. The CDR3 is CASSLSGSNYGYTF. CDR3 in DNA: TGTGCCAGCAGCTTGTCGGGTTCCAACTATGGCTACACCTTC.

The rearrangement joins TRBV18 to TRBJ2-7; 7 positions agree with TRBD2. The germline CDR1 and CDR2 sequences are KGHSH and LQKENI. The CDR3 has 18 residues. After removal of 1 base from V and 7 bases from J, the junction contained 19 bases not matched to a gene. CDR3 protein: CASSPLLGTGTKPDEQYF. The CDR3, as DNA: TGTGCCAGCTCACCACTTCTCGGGACCGGGACTAAACCTGATGAGCAGTACTTC.

This sequence joins TRBV28 and TRBJ1-4, with D perhaps matching TRBD1 (5 bases). CDR3 length: 16 residues. The V gene's germline CDR1 is MDHEN and CDR2 SYDVKM. Trimming took off 7 bases at V and 7 bases at J, with 22 bases between the two ends. The CDR3 coding sequence is TGTGCCAGCACTTCTCATACCGGGGGAAGAGGTGAAAAACTGTTTTTT. It translates to CASTSHTGGRGEKLFF.

Details on this clone: The junction differs from germline at one of its ends, possibly a read error. V and J are TRBV5-4 and TRBJ1-1; 9 bases align to TRBD1. Germline lookup yields CDR1 SGHNT and CDR2 YYREEE (reference sequence). The CDR3 covers 13 residues. The CDR3 coding sequence is TGTGCCAGCACCGGACAGGGGAACGCTGAAGCTTTCTTT. This encodes CASTGQGNAEAFF.

This clone came up once. This sequence joins TRBV7-2 and TRBJ2-7, with TRBD2 identical over 9 bases. The germline gives CDR1 SGHTA, CDR2 FQGNSA. V gave up 2 bases and J gave up 4 bases; unmatched junction bases: 3. There are 14 residues in the CDR3. CDR3 sequence: CASSLRREGYEQYF. CDR3 DNA: TGTGCCAGCAGCTTACGGCGGGAGGGTTACGAGCAGTACTTC.

V usage is TRBV6-6 and J usage is TRBJ2-7; TRBD2 might be the D (5 bases). Trimming stripped 6 bases from V and 0 bases from J, with 15 bases between. Germline V lookup: CDR1 MNHNY, CDR2 SVGAGI (reference sequence). CDR3 length: 15 residues. The CDR3 region is CASRTPLAYSYEQYF. CDR3 in DNA: TGTGCCAGCAGAACACCCCTAGCTTACTCCTACGAGCAGTACTTC.

This clone was picked up one time. The chain joins TRBV27 to TRBJ1-5, with 10 bases that match TRBD1. The V gene end was trimmed by 10 bases and the J gene end by 2 bases; junction bases not matched to a gene: 14. Per germline, CDR1 MNHEY and CDR2 SMNVEV (reference sequence). The CDR3 has 17 residues. Written as DNA, the CDR3 is TGTGCCACCCGCGCGGGACAGGGGATGAGGGGCAATCAGCCCCAGCATTTT. The encoded protein is CATRAGQGMRGNQPQHF.

This rearrangement joins TRBV7-6 to TRBJ2-1, with 8 bases matching TRBD1. The germline gives CDR1 SGHVS, CDR2 FNYEAQ. The CDR3 length is 16 residues. J lost 1 base, V lost 6 bases, and 8 bases had no gene match. CDR3: CASSRSWTGSYNEQFF. In DNA form, the CDR3 reads TGTGCCAGCAGTCGTTCTTGGACAGGGTCCTACAATGAGCAGTTCTTC.